This is a list of T cell receptor beta chains from one sample in a study of shared clonotypes between healthy human individuals. Produced via immunoSEQ multiplex PCR; TCRdb's table is partial and in-frame only. This sample yields 550,000 to 850,000 clones, of which approximately 79% are seen a single time; approximately 1.8% belongs to the top ten. Sequencing was done on a sample of memory CD4+ T cells sorted from blood. The receptors were gathered from a woman aged 25 to 39 in good health. CDR3s include the opening cysteine and the closing phenylalanine or tryptophan. Fields, in order: J gene, V gene, clone size, CDR3 protein. Clone size is shown for a subset of rows, as once, few, many or a class of expanded clone.

J gene: TRBJ1-4; V gene: TRBV4-2; clone size: many; CDR3 protein: CASSLGSEKLFF
J gene: TRBJ2-1; V gene: TRBV7-2; clone size: NA; CDR3 protein: CASSFPGEKPYNEQFF
J gene: TRBJ2-4; V gene: TRBV2; clone size: NA; CDR3 protein: CASSATKAGERNIQYF
J gene: TRBJ2-7; V gene: TRBV6-5; clone size: NA; CDR3 protein: CASTGSRSLGYEQYF
J gene: TRBJ2-7; V gene: TRBV5-4; clone size: many; CDR3 protein: CASSRKGSNEQYF
J gene: TRBJ1-5; V gene: TRBV29-1; clone size: NA; CDR3 protein: CSVGKGENQPQHF
J gene: TRBJ2-2; V gene: TRBV7-9; clone size: NA; CDR3 protein: CASSSRLAGATGELFF
J gene: TRBJ2-5; V gene: TRBV29-1; clone size: NA; CDR3 protein: CSVKDRVQETQYF
J gene: TRBJ1-1; V gene: TRBV28; clone size: NA; CDR3 protein: CASSLNLEAFF
J gene: TRBJ2-1; V gene: TRBV2; clone size: NA; CDR3 protein: CASSEWAGVSYNEQFF
J gene: TRBJ1-6; V gene: TRBV29-1; clone size: once; CDR3 protein: CSVGDSGQTLHF
J gene: TRBJ2-5; V gene: TRBV5-6; clone size: NA; CDR3 protein: CASSLVPGDQETQYF
J gene: TRBJ1-1; V gene: TRBV5-1; clone size: NA; CDR3 protein: CASSLELGAVNTEAFF
J gene: TRBJ1-6; V gene: TRBV30; clone size: NA; CDR3 protein: CACSIEGWGSPLHF
J gene: TRBJ1-6; V gene: TRBV30; clone size: once; CDR3 protein: CAWTQNRSPLHF
J gene: TRBJ2-3; V gene: TRBV2; clone size: few; CDR3 protein: CASSGALADTQYF
J gene: TRBJ2-5; V gene: TRBV11-2; clone size: NA; CDR3 protein: CASSSQRLAAKAGETQYF
J gene: TRBJ2-5; V gene: TRBV27; clone size: NA; CDR3 protein: CASTPRMAAGLEETQYF
J gene: TRBJ2-1; V gene: TRBV11-2; clone size: few; CDR3 protein: CASSLGGYNNEQFF
J gene: TRBJ2-7; V gene: TRBV2; clone size: NA; CDR3 protein: CASSSRTEAIKQYF
J gene: TRBJ2-5; V gene: TRBV19; clone size: NA; CDR3 protein: CASTPGQAQETQYF
J gene: TRBJ2-3; V gene: TRBV20-1; clone size: NA; CDR3 protein: CSARDYHTQYF
J gene: TRBJ2-1; V gene: TRBV30; clone size: NA; CDR3 protein: CAWCSGVSSYNEQFF
J gene: TRBJ1-4; V gene: TRBV5-1; clone size: NA; CDR3 protein: CASSLGGIANEKLFF
J gene: TRBJ2-1; V gene: TRBV7-2; clone size: NA; CDR3 protein: CASSLYTGGYNEQFF
J gene: TRBJ1-5; V gene: TRBV2; clone size: NA; CDR3 protein: CASSEADRGEMPQHF
J gene: TRBJ2-5; V gene: TRBV19; clone size: NA; CDR3 protein: CASSIIWGRGAQETQYF
J gene: TRBJ2-7; V gene: TRBV7-8; clone size: once; CDR3 protein: CASSLGSDYEQYF
J gene: TRBJ2-7; V gene: TRBV6-5; clone size: NA; CDR3 protein: CASRPRTGGSYEQYF
J gene: TRBJ1-2; V gene: TRBV30; clone size: NA; CDR3 protein: CAWSVQGRGYGYTF
J gene: TRBJ2-5; V gene: TRBV6-5; clone size: NA; CDR3 protein: CASSADRAGTQYF
J gene: TRBJ2-1; V gene: TRBV7-2; clone size: few; CDR3 protein: CASSLDALAGLSEQFF
J gene: TRBJ2-7; V gene: TRBV5-1; clone size: few; CDR3 protein: CASSPWRTGGGYEQYF
J gene: TRBJ1-2; V gene: TRBV19; clone size: NA; CDR3 protein: CASSMTVDSKSYTF
J gene: TRBJ1-2; V gene: TRBV6-1; clone size: NA; CDR3 protein: CASRLGQGNYGYTF
J gene: TRBJ1-3; V gene: TRBV5-1; clone size: NA; CDR3 protein: CASSAGGEGGNTIYF
J gene: TRBJ2-7; V gene: TRBV5-4; clone size: NA; CDR3 protein: CASSLRASGNYEQYF
J gene: TRBJ1-1; V gene: TRBV2; clone size: NA; CDR3 protein: CASSLTGTEAFF
J gene: TRBJ2-1; V gene: TRBV7-9; clone size: once; CDR3 protein: CASSLVGSYNEQFF
J gene: TRBJ1-5; V gene: TRBV7-8; clone size: NA; CDR3 protein: CASSLAGIGDSNQPQHF
J gene: TRBJ2-1; V gene: TRBV7-2; clone size: NA; CDR3 protein: CASSLDWASGSDEQFF
J gene: TRBJ2-2; V gene: TRBV7-7; clone size: few; CDR3 protein: CASSLSPNTGELFF
J gene: TRBJ1-1; V gene: TRBV12-5; clone size: NA; CDR3 protein: CASRQGVSNTEAFF
J gene: TRBJ1-3; V gene: TRBV7-3; clone size: NA; CDR3 protein: CASSLQPASGNTIYF
J gene: TRBJ2-6; V gene: TRBV29-1; clone size: NA; CDR3 protein: CSAGQAHSGANVLTF
J gene: TRBJ2-1; V gene: TRBV27; clone size: NA; CDR3 protein: CASRTGTSGVNEQFF